This record covers a single TCR beta chain. Its antigen remains unidentified. These data belong to a study of cytomegalovirus exposure and HLA in healthy donors. Study overall: The early release's HLA-typed donors yielded 65 million to 85 million unique TCRs.

Broader study findings: In vitro work confirmed that a few CMV-associated chains recognize CMV antigens. A likely sequencing artifact accounted for one observed cluster of highly shared sequence variants. When a later analysis was performed, an Asian-associated ancestry cluster reportedly had fewer N-insertions than the approximately 690-donor mean.

The primer mix had 60 Vbeta and 13 Jbeta primers. Profiled with immunoSEQ multiplex PCR; TCRdb holds only in-frame clones, not every one. The sample consists of about 130,000 clones, 75% of them appearing once. V lost 3 bases to trimming and J lost 3 bases, with 18 bases between them. The CDR3 sequence is 16 residues long. In germline, CDR1 is MDHEN, CDR2 SYDVKM. The receptor comes from a man in his thirties or forties in good health and CMV-seronegative. The chain recombines TRBV28 with TRBJ2-7; tentatively, D is TRBD2 (5 bases). The sequencing input was PBMCs. CDR3 DNA: TGTGCCAGCAGTTTCATATCCGGGATAATGATCTACGAGCAGTACTTC. This gives the protein CASSFISGIMIYEQYF.